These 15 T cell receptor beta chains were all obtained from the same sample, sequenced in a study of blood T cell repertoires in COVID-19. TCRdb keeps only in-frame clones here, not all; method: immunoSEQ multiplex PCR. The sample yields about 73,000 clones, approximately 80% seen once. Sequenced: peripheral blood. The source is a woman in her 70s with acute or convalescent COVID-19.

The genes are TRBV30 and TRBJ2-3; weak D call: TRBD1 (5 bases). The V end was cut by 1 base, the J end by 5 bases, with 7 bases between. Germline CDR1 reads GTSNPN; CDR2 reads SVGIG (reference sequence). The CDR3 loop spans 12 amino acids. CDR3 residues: CAWSGQIDTQYF. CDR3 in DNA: TGTGCCTGGAGTGGACAGATAGATACGCAGTATTTT.

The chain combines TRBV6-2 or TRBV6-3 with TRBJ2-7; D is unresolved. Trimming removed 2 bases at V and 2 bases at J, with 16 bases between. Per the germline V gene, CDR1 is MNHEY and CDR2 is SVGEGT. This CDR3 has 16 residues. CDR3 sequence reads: CASSYRLATLTYEQYF. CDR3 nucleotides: TGTGCCAGCAGTTACAGGTTAGCAACACTAACCTACGAGCAGTACTTC.

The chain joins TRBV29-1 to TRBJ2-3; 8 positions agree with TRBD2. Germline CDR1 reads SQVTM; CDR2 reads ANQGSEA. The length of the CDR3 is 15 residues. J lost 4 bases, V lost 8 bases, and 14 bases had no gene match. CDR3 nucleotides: TGCAGCACCTCGCCGGCGGGAGGAGTGTCAGATACGCAGTATTTT. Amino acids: CSTSPAGGVSDTQYF.

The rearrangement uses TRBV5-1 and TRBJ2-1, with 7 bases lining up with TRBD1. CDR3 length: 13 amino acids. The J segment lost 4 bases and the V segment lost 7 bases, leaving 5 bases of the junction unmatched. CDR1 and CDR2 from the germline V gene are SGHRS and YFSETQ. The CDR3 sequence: CASRGQSYNEQFF. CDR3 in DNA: TGCGCCAGCCGGGGACAGTCATACAATGAGCAGTTCTTC.

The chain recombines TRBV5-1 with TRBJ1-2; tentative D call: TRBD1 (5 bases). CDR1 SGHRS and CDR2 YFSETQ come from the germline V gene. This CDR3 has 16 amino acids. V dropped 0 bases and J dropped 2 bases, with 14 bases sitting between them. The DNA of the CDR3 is TGCGCCAGCAGCTTGGAGGGTCGGGGGAGCAACTATGGCTACACCTTC. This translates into CASSLEGRGSNYGYTF. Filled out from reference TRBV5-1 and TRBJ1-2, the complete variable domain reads KAGVTQTPRYLIKTRGQQVTLSCSPISGHRSVSWYQQTPGQGLQFLFEYFSETQRNKGNFPGRFSGRQFSNSRSEMNVSTLELGDSALYLCASSLEGRGSNYGYTFGSGTRLTVV.

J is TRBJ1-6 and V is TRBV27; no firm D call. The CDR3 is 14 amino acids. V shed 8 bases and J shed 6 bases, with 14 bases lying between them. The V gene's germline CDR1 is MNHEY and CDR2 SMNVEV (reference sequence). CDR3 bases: TGTGCCAGCCAGAACCAGGTTTTTAATTCACCCCTCCACTTT. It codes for CASQNQVFNSPLHF.

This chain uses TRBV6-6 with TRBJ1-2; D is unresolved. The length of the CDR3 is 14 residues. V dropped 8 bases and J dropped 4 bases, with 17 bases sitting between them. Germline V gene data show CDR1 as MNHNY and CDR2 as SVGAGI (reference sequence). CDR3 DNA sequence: TGTGCCAGCTCCCAGAAAGGAGGAGGCTATGGCTACACCTTC. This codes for CASSQKGGGYGYTF.

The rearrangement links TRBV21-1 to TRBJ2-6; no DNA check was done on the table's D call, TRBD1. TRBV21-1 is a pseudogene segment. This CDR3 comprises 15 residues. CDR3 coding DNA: TGTGCCAGCAGACTCTGGACAGGTGGGGCCAACGTCCTGACTTTC. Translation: CASRLWTGGANVLTF.

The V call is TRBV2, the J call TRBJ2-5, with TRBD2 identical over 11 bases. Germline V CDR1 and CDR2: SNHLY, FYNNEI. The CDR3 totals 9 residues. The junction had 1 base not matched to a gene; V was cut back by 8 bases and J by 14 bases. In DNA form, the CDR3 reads TGTGCCAGCGGGACTAGCGGTTACTTC. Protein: CASGTSGYF.

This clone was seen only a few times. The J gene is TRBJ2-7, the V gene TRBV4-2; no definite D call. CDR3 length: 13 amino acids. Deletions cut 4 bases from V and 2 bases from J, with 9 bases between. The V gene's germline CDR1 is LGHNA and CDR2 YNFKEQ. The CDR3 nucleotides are TGTGCCAGCAGCCCCCTAGGAGCCTACGAGCAGTACTTC. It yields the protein CASSPLGAYEQYF.

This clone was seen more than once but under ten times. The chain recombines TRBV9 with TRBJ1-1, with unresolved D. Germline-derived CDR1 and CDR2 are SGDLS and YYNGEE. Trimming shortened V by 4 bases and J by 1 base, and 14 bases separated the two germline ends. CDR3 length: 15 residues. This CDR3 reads CASSPRGGTNTEAFF. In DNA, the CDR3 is TGTGCCAGCAGCCCCCGGGGAGGAACGAACACTGAAGCTTTCTTT.

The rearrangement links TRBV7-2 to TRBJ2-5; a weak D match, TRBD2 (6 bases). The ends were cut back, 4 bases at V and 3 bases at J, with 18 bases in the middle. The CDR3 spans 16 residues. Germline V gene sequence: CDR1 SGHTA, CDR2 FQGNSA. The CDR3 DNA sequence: TGTGCCAGCAGCTCCCGGGGGTTGAGGAGCAAAGAGACCCAGTACTTC. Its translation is CASSSRGLRSKETQYF.

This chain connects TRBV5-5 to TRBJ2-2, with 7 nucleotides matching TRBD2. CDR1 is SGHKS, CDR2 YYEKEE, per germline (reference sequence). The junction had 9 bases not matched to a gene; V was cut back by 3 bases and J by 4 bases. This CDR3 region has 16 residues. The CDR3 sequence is CASSSRRGSPTGELFF. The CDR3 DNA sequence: TGTGCCAGCAGCTCACGGCGCGGGAGCCCCACCGGGGAGCTGTTTTTT.

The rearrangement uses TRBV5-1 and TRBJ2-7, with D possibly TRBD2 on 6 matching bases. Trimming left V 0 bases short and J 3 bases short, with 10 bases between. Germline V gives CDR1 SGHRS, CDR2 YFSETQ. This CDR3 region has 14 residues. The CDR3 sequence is CASSLDPAGYEQYF. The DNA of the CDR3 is TGCGCCAGCAGCTTGGATCCAGCGGGCTACGAGCAGTACTTC.

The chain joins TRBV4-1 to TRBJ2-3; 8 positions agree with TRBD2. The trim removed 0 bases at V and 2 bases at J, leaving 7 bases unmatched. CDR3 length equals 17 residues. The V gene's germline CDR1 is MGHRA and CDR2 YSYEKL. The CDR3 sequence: CASSQDGAGDVTDTQYF. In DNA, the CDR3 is TGCGCCAGCAGCCAAGACGGAGCGGGAGATGTCACAGATACGCAGTATTTT.